A selection of T cell receptor beta chains follows, all from one sample in a study of T cell repertoires in cytomegalovirus infection. Their antigens remain unidentified. TCRdb reprocessed the reads via MiXCR and lists one record per CDR3 protein. The table has approximately 990,000 distinct CDR3 sequences, roughly 30% seen once. The input for sequencing was cultured CD8+ T cells from PBMCs, taken from culture after CMV antigen stimulation. Receptor source: a human donor in good health (CMV status not recorded). Some clones in this sample may be carry-over from other donors' samples. The CDR3 runs from the conserved cysteine through the conserved F or W. A D gene is named only where the DNA matches it firmly. A row's size may be missing; if present it is once, few, many or a size class.

TRBJ2-1 | TRBV20-1 | . | TRBD2 | CSARQRGGFYNEQFF | TGCAGTGCTAGACAACGGGGGGGGTTCTACAATGAGCAGTTCTTC
TRBJ2-3 | TRBV6-6 | few | TRBD2 | CASSSSGGPWADTQYF | TGTGCCAGCAGTTCTAGCGGGGGGCCCTGGGCAGATACGCAGTATTTT
TRBJ2-3 | TRBV7-6 | . | . | CASSPGERPPSTDTQYF | TGTGCCAGCAGCCCTGGCGAGCGGCCCCCTAGCACAGATACGCAGTATTTT
TRBJ1-2 | TRBV19 | . | TRBD1 | CASLDRGPYYGYTF | TGTGCCAGCCTAGACAGGGGACCTTACTATGGCTACACCTTC
TRBJ2-1 | TRBV7-9 | . | TRBD2 | CASSPAPGTSGGQPNEQFF | TGTGCCAGCAGCCCCGCCCCGGGGACTAGCGGGGGCCAGCCCAATGAGCAGTTCTTC
TRBJ2-7 | TRBV7-9 | . | TRBD1 | CASSLSGTGSSYEQYF | TGTGCCAGCAGCTTATCCGGGACAGGGAGCTCCTACGAGCAGTACTTC
TRBJ1-1 | TRBV6-1 | . | . | CASSEWGRSSNTEAFF | TGTGCCAGCAGTGAATGGGGCAGATCCTCTAACACTGAAGCTTTCTTT
TRBJ2-1 | TRBV6-1 | few | TRBD2 | CASRIAGGPGNEQFF | TGTGCCAGCAGGATAGCGGGGGGGCCGGGCAATGAGCAGTTCTTC
TRBJ2-7 | TRBV7-6 | . | . | CASSLAQGDEQYF | TGTGCCAGCAGCTTAGCTCAGGGTGACGAGCAGTACTTC
TRBJ1-5 | TRBV6-1 | many | . | CASSEYDSPGAWPQHF | TGTGCCAGCAGTGAGTACGACAGCCCGGGGGCTTGGCCCCAGCATTTT
TRBJ2-4 | TRBV7-2 | . | TRBD1 | CASSLARDRKGNIQYF | TGTGCCAGCAGCTTAGCCCGGGACAGGAAGGGAAACATTCAGTACTTC
TRBJ2-3 | TRBV6-6 | few | . | CATLERGPHNTQYF | TGTGCCACCTTGGAGAGGGGCCCGCACAATACGCAGTATTTT
TRBJ1-5 | TRBV20-1 | once | . | CSARPGLSNQPQHF | TGCAGTGCTAGACCAGGTCTTAGCAATCAGCCCCAGCATTTT
TRBJ2-5 | TRBV4-2 | few | . | CASSQADILSGETQYF | TGTGCCAGCAGCCAAGCCGACATTCTCTCAGGGGAGACCCAGTACTTC
TRBJ1-1 | TRBV4-1 | . | . | CASSQASPLNTEAFF | TGCGCCAGCAGCCAAGCATCTCCCCTGAACACTGAAGCTTTCTTT
TRBJ2-3 | TRBV12-3/TRBV12-4 | few | . | CASSFGGSRTDTQYF | TGTGCCAGCAGTTTCGGGGGCTCTCGCACAGATACGCAGTATTTT
TRBJ1-4 | TRBV5-4 | many | . | CASSRGTAREKLFF | TGTGCCAGCAGCCGTGGGACTGCTCGGGAAAAACTGTTTTTT
TRBJ1-5 | TRBV19 | . | . | CASARGADQPQHF | TGTGCCAGTGCCCGGGGGGCGGATCAGCCCCAGCATTTT
TRBJ1-2 | TRBV7-8 | . | TRBD1 | CASSPTPGQGRYYGYTF | TGTGCCAGCAGTCCCACTCCGGGACAGGGTAGATACTATGGCTACACCTTC
TRBJ2-2 | TRBV12-3/TRBV12-4 | . | . | CASSIGPGELFF | TGTGCCAGCAGCATAGGGCCCGGGGAGCTGTTTTTT
TRBJ2-2 | TRBV20-1 | few | . | CSARERPITGELFF | TGCAGTGCTAGGGAGCGGCCTATCACCGGGGAGCTGTTTTTT
TRBJ1-4 | TRBV7-9 | few | TRBD1 | CASSPSTGLDATNEKLFF | TGTGCCAGCAGCCCATCGACAGGGCTGGATGCAACTAATGAAAAACTGTTTTTT